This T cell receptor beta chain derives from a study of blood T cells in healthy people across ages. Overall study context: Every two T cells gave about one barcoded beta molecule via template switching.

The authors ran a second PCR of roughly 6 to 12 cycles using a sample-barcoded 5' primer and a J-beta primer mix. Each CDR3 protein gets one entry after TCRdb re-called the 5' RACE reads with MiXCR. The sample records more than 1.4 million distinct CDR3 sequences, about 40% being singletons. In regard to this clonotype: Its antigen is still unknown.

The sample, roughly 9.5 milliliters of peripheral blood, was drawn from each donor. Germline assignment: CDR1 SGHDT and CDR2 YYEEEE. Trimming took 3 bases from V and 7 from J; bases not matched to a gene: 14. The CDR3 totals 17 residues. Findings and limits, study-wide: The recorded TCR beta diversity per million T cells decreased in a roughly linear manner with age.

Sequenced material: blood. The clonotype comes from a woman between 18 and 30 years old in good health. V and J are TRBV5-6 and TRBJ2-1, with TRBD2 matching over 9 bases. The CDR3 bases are TGTGCCAGCAGCTGGCGGGGTAGCGGGAGTCGAGGGAATGAGCAGTTCTTC. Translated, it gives CASSWRGSGSRGNEQFF.